A selection of T cell receptor beta chains follows, all from one sample in a study of T cells in Graves' hyperthyroidism and ophthalmopathy. TCRdb independently ran MiXCR on the multiplex PCR reads; one entry per CDR3 protein. The data show 350,000 to 400,000 distinct CDR3 sequences, about 15% seen once. Sequenced material: blood. All receptors come from a woman aged 30 to 39 with Graves' hyperthyroidism. Each CDR3 is given with its conserved first and last residue. Each record gives: J gene, clone size, V gene, D gene, CDR3 protein, CDR3 DNA. D genes are given only for firm matches. Size is omitted from some rows. Given values are once, few, many or a class for expanded clones.

TRBJ2-1	many	TRBV11-3	.	CASSLESGRSYNEQFF	TGTGCCAGCAGCTTGGAAAGCGGGCGGAGCTACAATGAGCAGTTCTTC
TRBJ2-1	few	TRBV6-7	.	CARVGPVGLDEQFF	TGTGCCAGAGTCGGCCCCGTAGGGCTCGATGAGCAGTTCTTC
TRBJ2-7	many	TRBV28	TRBD1	CASSLWDRAGYEQYF	TGTGCCAGCAGTCTATGGGACAGGGCTGGCTACGAGCAGTACTTC
TRBJ1-3	few	TRBV6-1	TRBD1	CASSARSGGLSGNTIYF	TGTGCCAGCAGTGCCCGATCAGGGGGGCTCTCTGGAAACACCATATATTTT
TRBJ2-1	few	TRBV7-9	TRBD2	CASSLRRERASSYNEQFF	TGTGCCAGCAGCTTACGGCGGGAGAGAGCCAGCTCCTACAATGAGCAGTTCTTC
TRBJ2-2	few	TRBV24-1	TRBD1	CATSDLLTGVGELFF	TGTGCCACCAGTGATTTGCTGACAGGGGTCGGGGAGCTGTTTTTT
TRBJ1-1	many	TRBV29-1	.	CSVLQGTDTEAFF	TGCAGCGTCCTACAGGGAACGGACACTGAAGCTTTCTTT
TRBJ2-5	many	TRBV20-1	TRBD2	CSARVAGVGTQYF	TGCAGTGCTAGGGTGGCGGGAGTGGGGACCCAGTACTTC
TRBJ1-2	many	TRBV2	TRBD1	CASAPGGSYGYTF	TGTGCCAGCGCCCCAGGGGGCAGCTATGGCTACACCTTC
TRBJ2-2	many	TRBV5-6	.	CASSNPGHGGELFF	TGTGCCAGCAGCAATCCGGGGCACGGCGGGGAGCTGTTTTTT
TRBJ2-1	many	TRBV11-1	TRBD1	CASSSDRAGINEQFF	TGTGCCAGCAGCTCTGACAGGGCCGGGATCAATGAGCAGTTCTTC
TRBJ1-1	few	TRBV5-5	.	CASSRGLLTEAFF	TGTGCCAGCAGTCGAGGACTGTTAACTGAAGCTTTCTTT
TRBJ2-2	.	TRBV5-1	.	CASSLGQDSNTGELFF	TGCGCCAGCAGCTTGGGACAGGACTCGAACACCGGGGAGCTGTTTTTT
TRBJ2-7	many	TRBV18	.	CASSFEEGVSYEQYF	TGTGCCAGCTCATTCGAAGAGGGGGTTTCCTACGAGCAGTACTTC
TRBJ2-7	.	TRBV20-1	.	CSAPRGAGPYEQYF	TGCAGTGCCCCGAGAGGCGCGGGGCCCTACGAGCAGTACTTC
TRBJ2-1	few	TRBV4-1	.	CASSLLGGGSYNEQFF	TGCGCCAGCAGCCTCCTAGGGGGAGGATCCTACAATGAGCAGTTCTTC
TRBJ2-5	.	TRBV28	TRBD1	CASSGTGAWEETQYF	TGTGCCAGCAGTGGGACAGGGGCCTGGGAGGAGACCCAGTACTTC
TRBJ2-7	many	TRBV5-1	TRBD1	CASSPGTGVGEQYF	TGCGCCAGCAGCCCTGGGACAGGGGTGGGCGAGCAGTACTTC
TRBJ1-1	few	TRBV29-1	.	CSIETENTEAFF	TGCAGCATAGAGACGGAGAACACTGAAGCTTTCTTT
TRBJ1-5	few	TRBV19	.	CASSQRRDNQPQHF	TGTGCCAGTAGTCAGAGACGGGACAATCAGCCCCAGCATTTT
TRBJ1-1	many	TRBV12-5	TRBD1	CASGLTLLGQGNTEAFF	TGTGCTAGTGGTTTGACTTTATTGGGACAGGGGAACACTGAAGCTTTCTTT
TRBJ2-1	many	TRBV12-3/TRBV12-4	.	CASEVGLRQFF	TGTGCCAGCGAAGTCGGACTTAGGCAGTTCTTC
TRBJ2-1	.	TRBV20-1	TRBD2	CSVLAGVGYNEQFF	TGCAGTGTCTTAGCGGGAGTAGGGTACAATGAGCAGTTCTTC
TRBJ2-1	.	TRBV29-1	.	CSGTGDSYNEQFF	TGCAGCGGGACGGGGGACTCCTACAATGAGCAGTTCTTC
TRBJ2-5	few	TRBV11-3	TRBD2	CASSFGTSGGQETQYF	TGTGCCAGCAGCTTCGGGACTAGCGGAGGGCAGGAGACCCAGTACTTC
TRBJ2-1	many	TRBV20-1	TRBD2	CSAPGTRAEQFF	TGCAGTGCTCCCGGGACTAGGGCTGAGCAGTTCTTC
TRBJ1-3	.	TRBV4-1	.	CASSQERPGSSGNTIYF	TGCGCCAGCAGCCAAGAGAGACCAGGGAGCTCTGGAAACACCATATATTTT
TRBJ1-5	many	TRBV12-3/TRBV12-4	.	CASSRGGGQPQHF	TGTGCCAGCAGTCGGGGAGGGGGTCAGCCCCAGCATTTT
TRBJ1-3	.	TRBV7-8	.	CASSPILADPLLWGNTIYF	TGTGCCAGCAGCCCGATTCTGGCGGACCCCCTTCTTTGGGGAAACACCATATATTTT
TRBJ2-7	many	TRBV28	TRBD2	CASSFILAGVSYEQYF	TGTGCCAGCAGTTTTATACTAGCGGGAGTCTCGTACGAGCAGTACTTC
TRBJ2-7	many	TRBV28	TRBD1	CASSVWGQGSYEQYF	TGTGCCAGCAGCGTATGGGGACAGGGCTCCTACGAGCAGTACTTC
TRBJ2-7	few	TRBV7-9	TRBD1	CASSSQGALRPYEQYF	TGTGCCAGCAGCTCCCAGGGGGCTCTGCGTCCCTACGAGCAGTACTTC
TRBJ2-4	.	TRBV2	.	CASSETGEDIQYF	TGTGCCAGCAGTGAAACGGGCGAGGACATTCAGTACTTC
TRBJ2-1	.	TRBV5-8	TRBD2	CASSLWAGGYNEQFF	TGTGCCAGCAGCTTGTGGGCGGGAGGCTACAATGAGCAGTTCTTC
TRBJ2-7	many	TRBV7-2	TRBD2	CASSQQAGGPYEQYF	TGTGCCAGCAGCCAACAAGCGGGAGGGCCCTACGAGCAGTACTTC
TRBJ2-1	few	TRBV29-1	.	CSVNFLDGSSYNEQFF	TGCAGCGTTAATTTTCTGGACGGGAGCTCCTACAATGAGCAGTTCTTC
TRBJ2-7	many	TRBV12-3/TRBV12-4	TRBD2	CASSGVAGGAYEQYF	TGTGCCAGCAGTGGGGTAGCGGGAGGGGCCTACGAGCAGTACTTC
TRBJ2-7	.	TRBV5-1	TRBD2	CASSLAAGTSYEQYF	TGCGCCAGCAGCTTGGCAGCGGGAACATCCTACGAGCAGTACTTC
TRBJ1-1	few	TRBV9	.	CASSDSPGAYIRNTEAFF	TGTGCCAGCAGCGACTCCCCAGGGGCCTACATAAGAAACACTGAAGCTTTCTTT
TRBJ2-1	few	TRBV3-1	.	CASSPGGGSEQFF	TGTGCCAGCAGCCCCGGAGGGGGAAGTGAGCAGTTCTTC
TRBJ2-2	many	TRBV11-2	TRBD2	CASSLGRRAGGTGELFF	TGTGCCAGCAGCTTAGGGAGACGGGCGGGAGGTACCGGGGAGCTGTTTTTT
TRBJ2-7	many	TRBV7-2	TRBD1	CASSLGQGKAYEQYF	TGTGCCAGCAGCTTAGGACAGGGTAAGGCCTACGAGCAGTACTTC
TRBJ2-5	few	TRBV5-1	TRBD1	CASSLEGARQETQYF	TGCGCCAGCAGCTTGGAGGGGGCGAGGCAAGAGACCCAGTACTTC
TRBJ2-7	many	TRBV14	TRBD2	CASSPSSGRKSYEQYF	TGTGCCAGCAGCCCCTCCTCCGGGAGGAAGAGCTACGAGCAGTACTTC
TRBJ1-1	few	TRBV10-1	.	CASSESRDSGMNTEAFF	TGCGCCAGCAGTGAGTCTCGGGATTCAGGTATGAACACTGAAGCTTTCTTT
TRBJ1-1	many	TRBV3-1	.	CASSQSNSQAFF	TGTGCCAGCAGCCAAAGTAACAGCCAAGCTTTCTTT
TRBJ1-5	.	TRBV24-1	.	CATSDYSGQPQHF	TGTGCCACCAGTGATTATTCAGGTCAGCCCCAGCATTTT
TRBJ2-1	.	TRBV11-2	TRBD2	CASSLAVLAGDWNNEQFF	TGTGCCAGCAGCTTAGCGGTTCTAGCGGGGGACTGGAACAATGAGCAGTTCTTC
TRBJ1-2	many	TRBV6-2/TRBV6-3	.	CASSYGGTDYGYTF	TGTGCCAGCAGTTACGGCGGGACGGACTATGGCTACACCTTC
TRBJ2-3	many	TRBV6-1	.	CASSPARASTDTQYF	TGTGCCAGCAGTCCCGCCAGGGCTAGCACAGATACGCAGTATTTT
TRBJ2-1	few	TRBV20-1	.	CSARDWDPGVRESNEQFF	TGCAGTGCTAGAGATTGGGACCCGGGGGTTAGGGAGTCCAATGAGCAGTTCTTC